The 29 T cell receptor beta chains reported below all come from one sample, sequenced in a study of shared clonotypes between healthy human individuals. Method: immunoSEQ multiplex PCR; TCRdb's copy keeps in-frame clones and lacks some. The profile covers around 2,000,000 clones, with 85% to 95% appearing a single time and around 1.2% taken by the ten largest. Positive CCR7 selection of CD45RO-negative cells yielded the naive CD8 cells, and terminally differentiated effector memory CD45RA+ cells were excluded. The specimen sequenced was naive CD8+ T cells sorted from blood. All receptors derive from a man younger than 35 in good health.

The chain links TRBV11-2 to TRBJ1-5; unclear D gene. V lost 5 bases and J lost 3, with 14 bases in between. Per germline, CDR1 SGHAT and CDR2 FQNNGV. The CDR3 is 15 residues long. The CDR3 region is CASSPGHSSNQPQHF. The CDR3 DNA follows: TGTGCCAGCAGCCCCGGCCACAGCTCCAATCAGCCCCAGCATTTT.

This rearrangement joins TRBV7-6 to TRBJ2-7, with D maybe TRBD2 (6 bases). V was shortened by 6 bases and J by 3 bases, with 18 bases between the two germline ends. The CDR3 length is 15 residues. CDR1 and CDR2 from the germline V gene are SGHVS and FNYEAQ. The CDR3 DNA reads TGTGCCAGCAGGGAGGAGGACGGGGAGGACTACGAGCAGTACTTC. Amino acids: CASREEDGEDYEQYF. The entire variable domain, with the rest obtained from reference TRBV7-6 and TRBJ2-7, is as follows: GAGVSQSPRYKVTKRGQDVALRCDPISGHVSLYWYRQALGQGPEFLTYFNYEAQQDKSGLPNDRFSAERPEGSISTLTIQRTEQRDSAMYRCASREEDGEDYEQYFGPGTRLTVT.

The chain combines TRBV6-1 with TRBJ1-6, with D possibly matching TRBD1 (5 bases). Germline V gene lookup returns CDR1 MNHNS and CDR2 SASEGT. Trimming removed 5 bases at V and 0 bases at J, with 14 bases between. The CDR3 consists of 17 residues. The CDR3 here is CASSKGTLSSYNSPLHF. The CDR3 DNA follows: TGTGCCAGCAGTAAAGGGACGTTGAGCTCCTATAATTCACCCCTCCACTTT.

J is TRBJ1-6 and V is TRBV28; TRBD1 matches 8 bases. V was pared by 6 bases and J by 8 bases, with 3 bases of the junction left unmatched. The germline V gene has CDR1 MDHEN and CDR2 SYDVKM. This CDR3 comprises 13 residues. CDR3 sequence: CASRLTGDSPLHF. The CDR3 DNA is TGTGCCAGCAGACTGACAGGGGATTCACCCCTCCACTTT.

Concerning this clone itself: The sample has other DNA sequences that encode this CDR3 too. The chain couples TRBV27 to TRBJ2-7; 7 positions agree with TRBD1. The junction had 2 bases not matched to a gene; V was cut back by 6 bases and J by 0 bases. CDR1 is MNHEY, CDR2 SMNVEV, per germline (reference sequence). This CDR3 has 13 amino acids. The CDR3 here is CASRYRGSYEQYF. Written as DNA, the CDR3 is TGTGCCAGCAGGTACAGGGGCTCCTACGAGCAGTACTTC.

This chain joins TRBV7-9 and TRBJ2-5, with D perhaps being TRBD1 or TRBD2 (5 bases each). V gave up 1 base and J gave up 2 bases, with 17 bases separating them. This CDR3 spans 17 amino acids. CDR1 SEHNR and CDR2 FQNEAQ come from the germline V gene (reference sequence). CDR3 sequence: CASSLGSSGTAQETQYF. The CDR3 nucleotides are TGTGCCAGCAGCTTAGGTTCGTCCGGGACGGCGCAAGAGACCCAGTACTTC.

The chain joins TRBV7-9 to TRBJ1-1; TRBD1 matches 7 bases. Germline CDR1 is SEHNR and CDR2 is FQNEAQ (reference sequence). With 5 bases clipped from V and 5 bases from J, the junction kept 11 bases outside the gene matches. The CDR3 totals 15 residues. CDR3 sequence (DNA): TGTGCCAGCAGCCCCTCGGAGGGGGCAAATACTGAAGCTTTCTTT. The encoded protein is CASSPSEGANTEAFF.

V gene TRBV9 combines with J gene TRBJ1-2; no reliable D call. In germline, CDR1 is SGDLS, CDR2 YYNGEE. The CDR3 spans 16 residues. Deletions cut 0 bases from V and 4 bases from J, with 16 bases between. CDR3 region: CASSVEKTDLSYGYTF. CDR3 coding DNA: TGTGCCAGCAGCGTAGAAAAGACGGACCTATCCTATGGCTACACCTTC. Full variable domain (missing parts from reference TRBV9 and TRBJ1-2): DSGVTQTPKHLITATGQRVTLRCSPRSGDLSVYWYQQSLDQGLQFLIQYYNGEERAKGNILERFSAQQFPDLHSELNLSSLELGDSALYFCASSVEKTDLSYGYTFGSGTRLTVV.

The CDR3 nucleotides are TGTGCCAGCAGGAAATCCGGGACTTCCCACCCCCAGTACTTC. Its translation is CASRKSGTSHPQYF. The V gene is TRBV27, the J gene TRBJ2-5, with D perhaps matching TRBD2 (6 bases). CDR1 MNHEY and CDR2 SMNVEV come from the germline V gene (reference sequence). This CDR3 has 14 amino acids. V lost 6 bases to trimming and J lost 9 bases, with 20 bases between them.

The rearrangement links TRBV30 to TRBJ1-2; 9 bases match TRBD1. V lost 1 base to trimming and J lost 2 bases; unmatched junction nucleotides: 5. CDR1 GTSNPN and CDR2 SVGIG come from the germline V gene (reference sequence). The CDR3 sequence is 15 residues long. This CDR3 is CAWSEQGAWNYGYTF. CDR3 nucleotides: TGTGCCTGGAGTGAACAGGGGGCATGGAACTATGGCTACACCTTC.

This sequence joins TRBV7-9 and TRBJ2-5; D might be TRBD1 (5 bases). V was shortened by 4 bases and J by 1 base, with 7 bases between the two germline ends. The germline CDR1 and CDR2 sequences are SEHNR and FQNEAQ (reference sequence). The CDR3 covers 13 residues. DNA for the CDR3: TGTGCCAGCAGCTGGACAAGCCAAGAGACCCAGTACTTC. Protein sequence: CASSWTSQETQYF.

The chain combines TRBV4-1 with TRBJ2-5; D not certain. Trimming pared 3 bases from V and 4 bases from J, leaving 12 bases between. The CDR3 is 14 residues long. Germline V CDR1 and CDR2: MGHRA, YSYEKL. The CDR3 is CASSQNSQLETQYF. The CDR3 nucleotides are TGCGCCAGCAGCCAGAACAGCCAGCTAGAGACCCAGTACTTC.

Notes on this clone: A much larger clone is a single base away; this may be a read error. The sample holds other DNA sequences that translate to the same CDR3. V and J are TRBV27 and TRBJ2-7; D is undetermined. CDR1 and CDR2 (germline): MNHEY, SMNVEV (reference sequence). Between the trimmed V and J ends, which lost 2 bases and 4 bases, there was a span of 3 bases. The CDR3 runs 11 residues. CDR3 region: CASSLGYEQYF. CDR3 nucleotides: TGTGCCAGCAGTTTAGGTTACGAGCAGTACTTC.

This chain connects TRBV27 to TRBJ2-7, with 8 bases aligning to TRBD2. The CDR3 is 15 residues long. With 3 bases clipped from V and 3 bases from J, the junction kept 7 bases outside the gene matches. Germline V gene lookup returns CDR1 MNHEY and CDR2 SMNVEV (reference sequence). CDR3 bases: TGTGCCAGCAGTTTTGGGGCGGGAGGCCACTACGAGCAGTACTTC. As protein: CASSFGAGGHYEQYF.

The rearrangement links TRBV7-9 to TRBJ2-5; D may be TRBD2 (5 bases). In germline, CDR1 is SEHNR, CDR2 FQNEAQ (reference sequence). Trimming stripped 1 base from V and 2 bases from J, with 17 bases between. The CDR3 extends over 17 amino acids. Written as DNA, the CDR3 is TGTGCCAGCAGCTTAGGGGGTCTGATCCGGGGACAAGAGACCCAGTACTTC. It is translated as CASSLGGLIRGQETQYF.

The chain joins TRBV27 to TRBJ1-2; 8 nucleotides align to TRBD1. Losses at the gene ends were 3 bases for V and 2 bases for J; bases not matched to a gene: 5. CDR1 MNHEY and CDR2 SMNVEV come from the germline V gene (reference sequence). The CDR3 spans 15 residues. CDR3 amino acids: CASSLDREGNYGYTF. The CDR3 DNA is TGTGCCAGCAGTTTGGACAGGGAGGGCAACTATGGCTACACCTTC.

The chain employs TRBV19 and TRBJ2-7; 8 bases map to TRBD2. Germline V gene lookup returns CDR1 LNHDA and CDR2 SQIVND (reference sequence). The CDR3 runs 15 residues. Trimming cost V 7 bases and J 1 base; bases outside gene matches: 9. This CDR3 is CASTPSGTRSYEQYF. The DNA for the CDR3 is TGTGCCAGTACTCCCTCGGGGACTAGATCCTACGAGCAGTACTTC.

The chain employs TRBV28 and TRBJ2-7; 7 bases map to TRBD1. V was pared by 8 bases and J by 4 bases, with 5 bases of the junction left unmatched. CDR1 and CDR2 from the germline V gene are MDHEN and SYDVKM. The CDR3 has 12 residues. The chain's CDR3 is CASGQVGYEQYF. CDR3 nucleotide sequence: TGTGCCAGCGGACAGGTGGGGTACGAGCAGTACTTC. Using reference TRBV28 and TRBJ2-7 for the parts outside the CDR3, the full variable domain is DVKVTQSSRYLVKRTGEKVFLECVQDMDHENMFWYRQDPGLGLRLIYFSYDVKMKEKGDIPEGYSVSREKKERFSLILESASTNQTSMYLCASGQVGYEQYFGPGTRLTVT.

This rearrangement joins TRBV10-2 to TRBJ1-1; D is ambiguous. Per germline, CDR1 WSHSY and CDR2 SAAADI. This CDR3 comprises 13 residues. With 3 bases removed from V and 4 bases from J, the gap between germline ends came to 9 bases. The CDR3 loop reads CASSDFGSTEAFF. In nucleotides, the CDR3 is TGCGCCAGCAGTGATTTCGGGTCCACTGAAGCTTTCTTT.

This chain joins TRBV5-6 and TRBJ1-1; 7 positions agree with TRBD1. With V trimmed by 2 bases and J by 1 base, 8 bases remained unmatched. This CDR3 has 16 amino acids. Looked up from germline, CDR1 is SGHDT and CDR2 is YYEEEE. CDR3 sequence reads: CASSFIASGGNTEAFF. In nucleotides, the CDR3 is TGTGCCAGCAGCTTCATTGCTTCAGGGGGGAACACTGAAGCTTTCTTT.

The V call is TRBV12-5, the J call TRBJ2-5; perhaps TRBD1 as D (5 bases). Germline lookup yields CDR1 LGHNT and CDR2 FRNRAP. With 6 bases removed from V and 5 bases from J, the gap between germline ends came to 22 bases. The CDR3 is 16 residues long. The CDR3 coding sequence is TGTGCTAGTGGGATCGACAGCCTCCTCGGATGGGAGACCCAGTACTTC. Translating gives CASGIDSLLGWETQYF.

The chain employs TRBV2 and TRBJ2-7; TRBD2 might be the D (6 bases). V lost 0 bases, J lost 12 bases, and 15 bases lay in between. The germline CDR1 and CDR2 sequences are SNHLY and FYNNEI. The CDR3 runs 13 residues. The CDR3 reads CASSEARGDPVYF. CDR3 in DNA: TGTGCCAGCAGTGAAGCGCGGGGAGACCCTGTGTACTTC.

This clone was seen just once. The V gene is TRBV10-1, the J gene TRBJ2-3, with TRBD2 matching over 7 bases. CDR1 WNHNN and CDR2 SYGVQD come from the germline V gene (reference sequence). J was trimmed by 6 bases and V by 2 bases; bases with no gene match: 11. The CDR3 is 16 amino acids. The CDR3 DNA reads as TGCGCCAGCAGTGAGGAAGAAGCGGGGCTAAGGGATACGCAGTATTTT. This encodes CASSEEEAGLRDTQYF.

This chain links TRBV27 with TRBJ2-2; no reliable D call. Germline loops: CDR1 MNHEY, CDR2 SMNVEV (reference sequence). Trimming took off 1 base at V and 0 bases at J, with 3 bases between the two ends. This CDR3 has 14 amino acids. CDR3 nucleotides: TGTGCCAGCAGTTTATACCCGAACACCGGGGAGCTGTTTTTT. This translates into CASSLYPNTGELFF.

The rearrangement links TRBV5-4 to TRBJ2-7; possible D gene TRBD1, 6 bases. V was clipped by 0 bases and J by 5 bases, with 12 bases between them. The germline V gene encodes CDR1 SGHNT and CDR2 YYREEE (reference sequence). The CDR3 is made up of 14 amino acids. The CDR3: CASSLELAGDEQYF. The DNA of the CDR3 is TGTGCCAGCAGCTTGGAGTTAGCAGGGGACGAGCAGTACTTC.

The chain is built from TRBV19 and TRBJ2-7, with 7 bases aligning to TRBD1. Germline assignment: CDR1 LNHDA and CDR2 SQIVND (reference sequence). V was pared by 4 bases and J by 4 bases, with 7 bases of the junction left unmatched. This CDR3 is built from 14 residues. In DNA, the CDR3 is TGTGCCAGTAGTACCGTAAGGGGGCAGTACGAGCAGTACTTC. It encodes CASSTVRGQYEQYF.

The V and J genes are TRBV13 and TRBJ2-7, with D tentatively TRBD1 or TRBD2 (5 bases each). The CDR3 spans 16 residues. V was cut by 5 bases and J by 0 bases, with 17 bases left in between. Per germline, CDR1 PRHDT and CDR2 FYEKMQ (reference sequence). CDR3 loop: CASSPLGTVSSYEQYF. As DNA, the CDR3 is TGTGCCAGCAGCCCCCTCGGGACGGTCAGCTCCTACGAGCAGTACTTC.

This clone was counted a single time. The chain is built from TRBV30 and TRBJ1-6, with D possibly TRBD1 on 6 matching bases. Germline CDR1 and CDR2: GTSNPN and SVGIG (reference sequence). V was trimmed by 2 bases and J by 7 bases, leaving 12 bases between them. The CDR3 covers 14 residues. CDR3 loop: CAWSNPGVNSPLHF. CDR3 nucleotides: TGTGCCTGGAGTAATCCAGGGGTGAATTCACCCCTCCACTTT.

The V and J genes are TRBV12-2 and TRBJ2-7; the table's D call TRBD2 went unverified against the DNA. TRBV12-2 counts as a pseudogene. The CDR3 has 20 amino acids. The CDR3 DNA reads TGTGCAAGTCGCTTAGTGGTCAGGCTAGCGGGGGCCGTAAGCTCCTACGAGCAGTACTTC. Amino acids: CASRLVVRLAGAVSSYEQYF.